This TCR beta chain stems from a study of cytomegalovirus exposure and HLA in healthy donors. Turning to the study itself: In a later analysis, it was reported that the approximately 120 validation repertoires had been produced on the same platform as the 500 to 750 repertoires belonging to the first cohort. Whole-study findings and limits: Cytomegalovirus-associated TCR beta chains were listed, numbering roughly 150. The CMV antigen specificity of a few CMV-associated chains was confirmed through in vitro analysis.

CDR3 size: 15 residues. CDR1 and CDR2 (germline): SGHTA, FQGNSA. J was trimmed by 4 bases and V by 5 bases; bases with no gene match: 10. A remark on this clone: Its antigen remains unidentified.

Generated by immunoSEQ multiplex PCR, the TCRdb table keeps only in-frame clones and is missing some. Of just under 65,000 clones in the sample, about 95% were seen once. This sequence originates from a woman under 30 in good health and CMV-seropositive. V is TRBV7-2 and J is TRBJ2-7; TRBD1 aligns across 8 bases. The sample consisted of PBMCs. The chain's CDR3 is CASSPYRGRNYEQYF. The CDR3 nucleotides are TGTGCCAGCAGCCCGTACAGGGGGAGGAATTACGAGCAGTACTTC. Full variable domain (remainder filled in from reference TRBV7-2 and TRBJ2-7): GAGVSQSPSNKVTEKGKDVELRCDPISGHTALYWYRQSLGQGLEFLIYFQGNSAPDKSGLPSDRFSAERTGGSVSTLTIQRTQQEDSAVYLCASSPYRGRNYEQYFGPGTRLTVT.